These T cell receptor beta chains were read from a single sample in a study of blood T cell repertoires in COVID-19. Libraries were prepared by immunoSEQ multiplex PCR; TCRdb keeps only in-frame clonotypes and omits some of them. This sample yields under 150,000 clones, of which 84% are seen a single time; about 1.5% belongs to the top ten. Material for sequencing was peripheral blood. The receptors were sampled from a man between 60 and 75 years old with acute or convalescent COVID-19. CDR3s include the opening cysteine and the closing phenylalanine or tryptophan. D genes are given only for firm matches. The size of a clone is reported for some rows only, either as once, few or many, or as a class for expanded clones.

D	J	size	V	CDR3	DNA
NA	TRBJ2-2	NA	TRBV19	CASRRGGPLNTGELFF	TGTGCCAGTAGAAGGGGGGGCCCCCTTAACACCGGGGAGCTGTTTTTT
TRBD1	TRBJ2-2	NA	TRBV4-1	CASSQEDRLRGELFF	TGCGCCAGCAGCCAAGAGGACAGGCTTCGTGGGGAGCTGTTTTTT
TRBD1	TRBJ2-1	NA	TRBV13	CASSARDRAYNEQFF	TGTGCCAGCAGCGCCCGGGACAGAGCCTACAATGAGCAGTTCTTC
NA	TRBJ1-3	NA	TRBV6-6	CASSPLGQGRYSGNTIYF	TGTGCCAGCAGTCCTCTGGGGCAGGGGCGATACTCTGGAAACACCATATATTTT
NA	TRBJ2-7	once	TRBV7-9	CASSFGESEQYF	TGTGCCAGCAGCTTTGGAGAGAGCGAGCAGTACTTC
NA	TRBJ1-5	NA	TRBV11-2	CASSLERAQPQHF	TGTGCCAGCAGCTTAGAGCGCGCTCAGCCCCAGCATTTT
TRBD2	TRBJ2-2	NA	TRBV5-1	CASSLEGGAGNTGELFF	TGCGCCAGCAGCTTGGAAGGAGGAGCGGGAAACACCGGGGAGCTGTTTTTT
NA	TRBJ2-7	NA	TRBV21-1	CASGNRLLSYEQYF	TGTGCCAGCGGAAACAGGCTCCTCTCCTACGAGCAGTACTTC
NA	TRBJ1-1	NA	TRBV2	CASSDREISEAFF	TGTGCCAGCAGTGATCGGGAGATTTCTGAAGCTTTCTTT
NA	TRBJ1-2	NA	TRBV12-3/TRBV12-4	CASSFDSPYGYTF	TGTGCCAGCAGTTTTGACAGCCCCTATGGCTACACCTTC
NA	TRBJ2-1	once	TRBV7-9	CASSLDQGIFRYEQFF	TGTGCCAGCAGCTTAGATCAGGGGATCTTTCGATATGAGCAGTTCTTC
NA	TRBJ2-3	NA	TRBV7-3	CASSLHGGGVTDTQYF	TGTGCCAGCAGCTTACACGGAGGTGGGGTCACAGATACGCAGTATTTT
NA	TRBJ2-6	NA	TRBV6-6	CASSSPQLAGANVLTF	TGTGCCAGCAGTTCCCCTCAGCTAGCTGGGGCCAACGTCCTGACTTTC
TRBD1	TRBJ2-5	NA	TRBV6-5	CASSWMGQGQETQYF	TGTGCCAGCAGTTGGATGGGACAGGGCCAAGAGACCCAGTACTTC
NA	TRBJ2-1	NA	TRBV19	CASSGGGYNEQFF	TGTGCCAGTAGTGGGGGCGGCTACAATGAGCAGTTCTTC
TRBD1	TRBJ1-6	NA	TRBV6-1	CASSEAPGTGLSPLHF	TGTGCCAGCAGTGAAGCTCCCGGGACAGGGCTCTCACCCCTCCACTTT
NA	TRBJ2-3	NA	TRBV5-4	CASSLGAKTGTDTQYF	TGTGCCAGCAGCTTGGGTGCGAAAACAGGCACAGATACGCAGTATTTT
TRBD2	TRBJ2-3	NA	TRBV11-1	CASSLAGLAGASTDTQYF	TGTGCCAGCAGCTTAGCCGGACTAGCGGGGGCAAGCACAGATACGCAGTATTTT
TRBD2	TRBJ2-3	NA	TRBV11-3	CASSLDGTSGDTQYF	TGTGCCAGCAGCTTAGATGGGACTAGCGGAGATACGCAGTATTTT
NA	TRBJ2-5	once	TRBV3-1/TRBV3-2	CASSQDVGGQKQETQYF	TGTGCCAGCAGCCAAGATGTGGGGGGACAGAAGCAAGAGACCCAGTACTTC
NA	TRBJ1-3	NA	TRBV19	CASTGTGNSGNTIYF	TGTGCCAGTACCGGAACAGGGAACTCTGGAAACACCATATATTTT
TRBD1	TRBJ1-1	NA	TRBV2	CASDRDRGMNTEAFF	TGTGCCAGCGACCGGGACAGGGGGATGAACACTGAAGCTTTCTTT
TRBD1	TRBJ2-2	NA	TRBV24-1	CATSDTDRGPGGELFF	TGTGCCACCAGTGATACGGACAGGGGGCCAGGCGGGGAGCTGTTTTTT
TRBD1	TRBJ2-7	NA	TRBV4-1	CASSQDHRGDVRYEQYF	TGCGCCAGCAGCCAAGATCACAGGGGCGATGTTCGATACGAGCAGTACTTC
NA	TRBJ1-2	NA	TRBV2	CASSIRENYGYTF	TGTGCCAGCAGTATCAGGGAAAACTATGGCTACACCTTC
NA	TRBJ1-1	NA	TRBV5-6	CASSLQAREAFF	TGTGCCAGCAGTCTACAGGCCCGAGAAGCTTTCTTT
TRBD1	TRBJ2-3	many	TRBV7-3	CASSSDRGFTDTQYF	TGTGCCAGCAGCTCGGACAGGGGATTCACAGATACGCAGTATTTT
TRBD1	TRBJ2-5	NA	TRBV30	CAWSQAWTGQETQYF	TGTGCCTGGAGTCAAGCCTGGACAGGTCAAGAGACCCAGTACTTC
TRBD1	TRBJ2-5	NA	TRBV11-2	CASRQQGRETQYF	TGTGCCAGCAGGCAACAGGGGCGGGAGACCCAGTACTTC
NA	TRBJ1-1	NA	TRBV11-2	CASSVGQSEAFF	TGTGCCAGCAGCGTTGGACAGTCTGAAGCTTTCTTT
TRBD2	TRBJ2-3	NA	TRBV30	CAWSRRAGGPDTQYF	TGTGCCTGGAGTCGAAGGGCGGGGGGGCCCGATACGCAGTATTTT
NA	TRBJ1-2	NA	TRBV6-5	CASSRGGGGDGYTF	TGTGCCAGCAGCCGCGGGGGGGGCGGAGATGGCTACACCTTC
NA	TRBJ1-4	NA	TRBV5-5	CASSQEPGKLFF	TGTGCCAGCAGCCAAGAGCCCGGTAAACTGTTTTTT
TRBD2	TRBJ2-1	NA	TRBV5-6	CASSRRLAALRNEQFF	TGTGCCAGCAGCAGGCGACTAGCGGCCCTTAGGAATGAGCAGTTCTTC
NA	TRBJ1-4	NA	TRBV4-1	CASRIIGQNNEKLFF	TGCGCCAGCAGAATAATTGGGCAGAATAATGAAAAACTGTTTTTT
NA	TRBJ1-2	few	TRBV19	CASSIGGNYGYTF	TGTGCCAGTAGTATCGGCGGGAACTATGGCTACACCTTC
TRBD1	TRBJ1-2	NA	TRBV11-2	CASSLSSTGVGGYTF	TGTGCCAGCAGCTTGTCATCGACAGGGGTGGGTGGCTACACCTTC